This T cell receptor (beta chain) is drawn from a study of early T cells in non-severe SARS-CoV-2 infection. Overall study context: Sequencing input comprised bulk RNA from unsorted whole blood; chain pairing was not available.

Unique molecular identifiers tagged individual cDNA molecules. TCRdb independently ran MiXCR on the 5' RACE reads; one entry per CDR3 protein. The table lists about 80,000 distinct CDR3 sequences, over 9.5% of them singletons. Specimen: whole blood. The receptor was derived from an adult who was a healthcare worker with PCR-confirmed SARS-CoV-2 infection or an uninfected control (not recorded which).

The CDR3 here is CASSQRQGAGANVLTF. DNA of the CDR3: TGTGCCAGCAGTCAACGACAGGGCGCGGGGGCCAACGTCCTGACTTTC. The V call is TRBV6-6, the J call TRBJ2-6; 7 positions match TRBD1. CDR3 length equals 16 residues. From germline, CDR1 is MNHNY and CDR2 SVGAGI (reference sequence). V shed 5 bases and J 4 bases; nucleotides not matched to a gene: 8.